A selection of T cell receptor beta chains follows, all from one sample in a study of post-analysis software for immune sequencing data. TCRdb re-derived calls from the PCR reads in MiXCR, one entry per CDR3 protein. The sample holds approximately 460,000 distinct CDR3 sequences, under 55% seen once. Sequencing used blood. These receptors all come from a girl between 5 and 17 years old with multiple sclerosis. CDR3s include the opening cysteine and the closing phenylalanine or tryptophan. Fields, in order: clone size, D gene, V gene, J gene, CDR3 protein, CDR3 DNA. D genes are given only for firm matches. Part of the rows lack a size; the others show once, few, many or a class for expanded clones.

abundance: .
d_gene: .
v_gene: TRBV20-1
j_gene: TRBJ2-4
CDR3aa: CSAMSVAKNIQYF
CDR3nt: TGCAGTGCGATGAGCGTAGCCAAAAACATTCAGTACTTC

abundance: .
d_gene: TRBD1
v_gene: TRBV7-9
j_gene: TRBJ2-1
CDR3aa: CASSTPTGGPYNEQFF
CDR3nt: TGTGCCAGCAGCACCCCAACAGGGGGCCCCTACAATGAGCAGTTCTTC

abundance: few
d_gene: .
v_gene: TRBV5-1
j_gene: TRBJ1-1
CDR3aa: CASSLEGPNTEAFF
CDR3nt: TGCGCCAGCAGCTTGGAGGGACCGAACACTGAAGCTTTCTTT

abundance: .
d_gene: TRBD1
v_gene: TRBV20-1
j_gene: TRBJ1-5
CDR3aa: CSAHGTGSNQPQHF
CDR3nt: TGCAGTGCACATGGGACAGGGAGCAATCAGCCCCAGCATTTT

abundance: .
d_gene: TRBD1
v_gene: TRBV7-9
j_gene: TRBJ2-5
CDR3aa: CASSSPGDRGLRETQYF
CDR3nt: TGTGCCAGCAGCTCCCCTGGGGACAGAGGTTTACGAGAGACCCAGTACTTC

abundance: .
d_gene: .
v_gene: TRBV20-1
j_gene: TRBJ2-1
CDR3aa: CSARDRRLGTNEQFF
CDR3nt: TGCAGTGCTAGAGATCGACGACTGGGAACAAATGAGCAGTTCTTC

abundance: .
d_gene: TRBD2
v_gene: TRBV20-1
j_gene: TRBJ2-7
CDR3aa: CSAGTSGRALSYEQYF
CDR3nt: TGCAGTGCGGGGACTAGCGGGAGGGCTCTCTCCTACGAGCAGTACTTC

abundance: .
d_gene: .
v_gene: TRBV4-1
j_gene: TRBJ1-5
CDR3aa: CASSQEREGGQPQHF
CDR3nt: TGCGCCAGCAGCCAAGAACGGGAGGGCGGTCAGCCCCAGCATTTT

abundance: .
d_gene: TRBD2
v_gene: TRBV7-8
j_gene: TRBJ2-1
CDR3aa: CASSLGAGAYNEQFF
CDR3nt: TGTGCCAGCAGCTTAGGAGCGGGAGCTTACAATGAGCAGTTCTTC

abundance: .
d_gene: TRBD2
v_gene: TRBV6-1
j_gene: TRBJ2-3
CDR3aa: CASSAPGTSRVTDTQYF
CDR3nt: TGTGCCAGCAGCGCCCCCGGGACTAGTAGAGTGACAGATACGCAGTATTTT

abundance: .
d_gene: .
v_gene: TRBV9
j_gene: TRBJ2-1
CDR3aa: CASSPQSQFF
CDR3nt: TGTGCCAGCAGCCCACAGTCTCAGTTCTTC

abundance: .
d_gene: .
v_gene: TRBV20-1
j_gene: TRBJ2-7
CDR3aa: CSASRAGNQDEQYF
CDR3nt: TGCAGTGCTAGTCGGGCAGGGAATCAGGACGAGCAGTACTTC

abundance: few
d_gene: .
v_gene: TRBV28
j_gene: TRBJ2-7
CDR3aa: CASTMAGVGYEQYF
CDR3nt: TGTGCCAGCACCATGGCAGGGGTCGGCTACGAGCAGTACTTC

abundance: few
d_gene: TRBD1
v_gene: TRBV29-1
j_gene: TRBJ2-3
CDR3aa: CSAGTGYTDTQYF
CDR3nt: TGCAGCGCGGGGACAGGATACACAGATACGCAGTATTTT

abundance: few
d_gene: TRBD2
v_gene: TRBV4-1
j_gene: TRBJ2-5
CDR3aa: CASRQGGTSLEQETQYF
CDR3nt: TGCGCCAGCAGACAAGGAGGGACTAGCTTAGAACAAGAGACCCAGTACTTC

abundance: .
d_gene: .
v_gene: TRBV7-2
j_gene: TRBJ2-7
CDR3aa: CASSGWRSYEQYF
CDR3nt: TGTGCCAGCAGCGGGTGGCGCTCCTACGAGCAGTACTTC

abundance: few
d_gene: .
v_gene: TRBV20-1
j_gene: TRBJ2-1
CDR3aa: CSARLFGDVYNEQFF
CDR3nt: TGCAGTGCTAGATTGTTTGGGGACGTATACAATGAGCAGTTCTTC

abundance: .
d_gene: .
v_gene: TRBV4-1
j_gene: TRBJ1-2
CDR3aa: CASSQVGTEGYGYTF
CDR3nt: TGCGCCAGCAGCCAAGTGGGGACTGAAGGATATGGCTACACCTTC

abundance: .
d_gene: .
v_gene: TRBV29-1
j_gene: TRBJ1-3
CDR3aa: CSVVSTRSGNTIYF
CDR3nt: TGCAGCGTTGTATCCACCCGGTCAGGAAACACCATATATTTT

abundance: few
d_gene: .
v_gene: TRBV20-1
j_gene: TRBJ1-2
CDR3aa: CSARDPRDGYTF
CDR3nt: TGCAGTGCTAGAGATCCCAGAGATGGCTACACCTTC

abundance: .
d_gene: .
v_gene: TRBV5-6
j_gene: TRBJ2-3
CDR3aa: CASSLAVGSTDTQYF
CDR3nt: TGTGCCAGCAGCTTGGCCGTGGGCAGCACAGATACGCAGTATTTT

abundance: .
d_gene: TRBD2
v_gene: TRBV3-1
j_gene: TRBJ2-5
CDR3aa: CASTTAGVGETQYF
CDR3nt: TGTGCCAGCACCACAGCGGGAGTTGGGGAGACCCAGTACTTC

abundance: few
d_gene: TRBD2
v_gene: TRBV4-3
j_gene: TRBJ2-1
CDR3aa: CASSQIWTSGTTEQFF
CDR3nt: TGCGCCAGCAGCCAAATATGGACTAGCGGGACCACTGAGCAGTTCTTC

abundance: .
d_gene: .
v_gene: TRBV7-3
j_gene: TRBJ2-7
CDR3aa: CASSETGAGQEQYF
CDR3nt: TGTGCCAGCAGCGAAACGGGTGCAGGCCAAGAGCAGTACTTC

abundance: once
d_gene: TRBD2
v_gene: TRBV7-2
j_gene: TRBJ2-3
CDR3aa: CASGTRPTDTQYF
CDR3nt: TGTGCCAGCGGGACTAGACCTACAGATACGCAGTATTTT

abundance: .
d_gene: .
v_gene: TRBV20-1
j_gene: TRBJ1-6
CDR3aa: CSAEEIGDNSPLHF
CDR3nt: TGCAGTGCCGAAGAGATAGGGGACAATTCACCCCTCCACTTT

abundance: .
d_gene: TRBD2
v_gene: TRBV27
j_gene: TRBJ2-7
CDR3aa: CASSWGGIEAYEQYF
CDR3nt: TGTGCCAGCAGTTGGGGAGGGATAGAGGCCTACGAGCAGTACTTC

abundance: few
d_gene: TRBD2
v_gene: TRBV5-1
j_gene: TRBJ2-1
CDR3aa: CASSLMASGSNEQFF
CDR3nt: TGCGCCAGCAGCTTGATGGCTAGCGGGAGCAATGAGCAGTTCTTC

abundance: .
d_gene: TRBD1
v_gene: TRBV28
j_gene: TRBJ1-2
CDR3aa: CAGSTGGTGYTF
CDR3nt: TGTGCCGGATCGACAGGGGGCACTGGCTACACCTTC

abundance: few
d_gene: TRBD2
v_gene: TRBV3-1
j_gene: TRBJ2-1
CDR3aa: CASSQGWGLAGVIERSWPYNEQFF
CDR3nt: TGTGCCAGCAGCCAAGGATGGGGACTAGCGGGAGTCATCGAGAGATCCTGGCCCTACAATGAGCAGTTCTTC

abundance: .
d_gene: .
v_gene: TRBV28
j_gene: TRBJ2-2
CDR3aa: CANKRAPGELFF
CDR3nt: TGTGCCAACAAAAGAGCGCCCGGGGAGCTGTTTTTT

abundance: few
d_gene: TRBD1
v_gene: TRBV6-5
j_gene: TRBJ1-1
CDR3aa: CASNRGQGTEAFF
CDR3nt: TGTGCCAGCAACCGAGGACAGGGCACTGAAGCTTTCTTT

abundance: .
d_gene: TRBD1
v_gene: TRBV6-2/TRBV6-3
j_gene: TRBJ2-7
CDR3aa: CASTVPGQGAEQYF
CDR3nt: TGTGCCAGCACCGTGCCGGGACAGGGCGCCGAGCAGTACTTC

abundance: few
d_gene: .
v_gene: TRBV3-1
j_gene: TRBJ2-1
CDR3aa: CASSGQGNEQFF
CDR3nt: TGTGCCAGCAGCGGTCAGGGTAATGAGCAGTTCTTC

abundance: .
d_gene: .
v_gene: TRBV29-1
j_gene: TRBJ2-3
CDR3aa: CSVEARITDTQYF
CDR3nt: TGCAGCGTTGAAGCACGAATCACAGATACGCAGTATTTT

abundance: .
d_gene: .
v_gene: TRBV11-2
j_gene: TRBJ2-3
CDR3aa: CASNLVAASTDTQYF
CDR3nt: TGTGCCAGCAACTTAGTGGCGGCAAGCACAGATACGCAGTATTTT

abundance: few
d_gene: .
v_gene: TRBV7-8
j_gene: TRBJ2-7
CDR3aa: CASSEVGGISYEQYF
CDR3nt: TGTGCCAGCAGCGAGGTAGGGGGGATCTCCTACGAGCAGTACTTC

abundance: .
d_gene: TRBD2
v_gene: TRBV7-9
j_gene: TRBJ2-4
CDR3aa: CASNIAGGENIQYF
CDR3nt: TGTGCCAGCAATATAGCGGGTGGGGAAAACATTCAGTACTTC

abundance: .
d_gene: TRBD2
v_gene: TRBV4-1
j_gene: TRBJ2-1
CDR3aa: CASSLRTSGKLSYNEQFF
CDR3nt: TGCGCCAGCAGCCTCCGGACTAGCGGGAAACTCTCCTACAATGAGCAGTTCTTC

abundance: .
d_gene: .
v_gene: TRBV6-6
j_gene: TRBJ2-3
CDR3aa: CACSSPDTQYF
CDR3nt: TGTGCCTGCAGTTCCCCAGATACGCAGTATTTT

abundance: .
d_gene: .
v_gene: TRBV18
j_gene: TRBJ2-3
CDR3aa: CASSPGLGESTDTQYF
CDR3nt: TGTGCCAGCTCACCGGGTCTTGGGGAGAGCACAGATACGCAGTATTTT

abundance: .
d_gene: TRBD2
v_gene: TRBV7-2
j_gene: TRBJ2-5
CDR3aa: CASAVGSGSRRETQYF
CDR3nt: TGTGCCAGCGCTGTCGGTAGCGGGAGCAGGAGGGAGACCCAGTACTTC

abundance: few
d_gene: TRBD2
v_gene: TRBV7-3
j_gene: TRBJ2-3
CDR3aa: CASSLGWAGRGADTQYF
CDR3nt: TGTGCCAGCAGCTTAGGTTGGGCGGGGAGGGGCGCGGATACGCAGTATTTT

abundance: .
d_gene: .
v_gene: TRBV29-1
j_gene: TRBJ2-2
CDR3aa: CSVGVWPGELFF
CDR3nt: TGCAGCGTTGGTGTGTGGCCCGGGGAGCTGTTTTTT

abundance: .
d_gene: .
v_gene: TRBV20-1
j_gene: TRBJ1-1
CDR3aa: CSARDNPVRPEAFF
CDR3nt: TGCAGTGCTAGAGATAATCCGGTAAGGCCTGAAGCTTTCTTT

abundance: .
d_gene: .
v_gene: TRBV10-1
j_gene: TRBJ2-3
CDR3aa: CASSETPTVDTQYF
CDR3nt: TGCGCCAGCAGTGAGACCCCGACTGTAGATACGCAGTATTTT

abundance: .
d_gene: TRBD2
v_gene: TRBV7-2
j_gene: TRBJ2-7
CDR3aa: CASSLAGTSRTYEQYF
CDR3nt: TGTGCCAGCAGCCTTGCCGGGACTAGCAGAACCTACGAGCAGTACTTC